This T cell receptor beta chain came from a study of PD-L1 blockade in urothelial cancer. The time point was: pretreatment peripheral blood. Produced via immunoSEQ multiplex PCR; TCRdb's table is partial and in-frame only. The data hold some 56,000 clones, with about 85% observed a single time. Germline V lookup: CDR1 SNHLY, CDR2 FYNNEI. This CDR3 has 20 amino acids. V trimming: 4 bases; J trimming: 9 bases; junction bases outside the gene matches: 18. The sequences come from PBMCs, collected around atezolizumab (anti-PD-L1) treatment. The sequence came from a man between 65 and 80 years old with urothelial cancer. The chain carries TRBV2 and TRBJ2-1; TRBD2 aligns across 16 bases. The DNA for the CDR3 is TGTGCCAGCAGTGGGATGGGACTAGCGGGAGGGAGAGCCCTCCTTGGTGAGCAGTTCTTC. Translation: CASSGMGLAGGRALLGEQFF.